Below are 19 T cell receptor beta chains sequenced from a single sample in a study of response to subunit inactivated influenza vaccine. Each CDR3 protein gets one entry after TCRdb re-called the RT-PCR reads with MiXCR. The data hold more than 450,000 distinct CDR3 sequences, with 10% to 15% observed a single time. Sequenced here: PBMCs from blood, sampled on the day of vaccination. All receptors derive from a man aged 45-65 years who received an inactivated influenza vaccine.

V is TRBV28 and J is TRBJ2-5; D possibly matches TRBD1 or TRBD2 (6 bases each). Germline CDR1 MDHEN, CDR2 SYDVKM. V was trimmed by 4 bases and J by 7 bases, leaving 19 bases between them. The CDR3 is 15 residues long. The CDR3 coding sequence is TGTGCCAGCAGTTCCCCCAGGGGCGGGAAGTGGACCCAGTACTTC. Protein: CASSSPRGGKWTQYF.

This clonotype was detected ten times or more. The chain uses TRBV7-2 and TRBJ2-7, with TRBD2 matching 8 bases. CDR3 length: 15 amino acids. CDR1 SGHTA and CDR2 FQGNSA come from the germline V gene. Germline trimming cut 4 bases from V and 4 bases from J; bases unmatched to any gene: 9. The CDR3 sequence is CASSYDGTSSYEQYF. The CDR3 nucleotides read TGTGCCAGCAGCTACGACGGGACTAGTAGTTACGAGCAGTACTTC.

The chain joins TRBV6-5 to TRBJ1-6, with a possible D match to TRBD1 (6 bases). V shed 2 bases and J shed 7 bases, with 12 bases lying between them. The germline CDR1 and CDR2 sequences are MNHEY and SVGAGI. This CDR3 contains 15 residues. CDR3 bases: TGTGCCAGCAGTTACCGTCAGGGGATGAATTCACCCCTCCACTTT. It specifies CASSYRQGMNSPLHF.

This clonotype appeared many times. The rearrangement joins TRBV6-2 or TRBV6-3 to TRBJ2-5; 7 nucleotides match TRBD2. V lost 5 bases, J lost 2 bases, and 11 bases stayed unmatched. Germline CDR1 MNHEY, CDR2 SVGEGT. This CDR3 spans 16 amino acids. CDR3 sequence (DNA): TGTGCCAGCAGTGCTTTGGCGCTAGCGGCTCAAGAGACCCAGTACTTC. This sequence encodes CASSALALAAQETQYF.

There are many counts of this clonotype. This clone may be a read error of a much larger clone one base away. V and J are TRBV5-1 and TRBJ2-2, with D uncertain. Germline CDR1 SGHRS, CDR2 YFSETQ. Trimming took 4 bases from V and 6 from J, leaving 7 bases between them. The CDR3 is 12 residues long. The CDR3: CASSTDPGELFF. CDR3 DNA: TGCGCCAGCAGCACGGACCCCGGGGAGCTGTTTTTT.

This clonotype appeared many times. V is TRBV7-3 and J is TRBJ2-3; 8 nucleotides align to TRBD2. The germline gives CDR1 SGHTA, CDR2 FQGTGA. The CDR3 has 15 residues. The ends lost 6 bases at V and 4 bases at J; junction bases unmatched: 9. CDR3 DNA sequence: TGTGCCAGCAGTTTCACGGGACTAGGGTCAGATACGCAGTATTTT. This gives the protein CASSFTGLGSDTQYF.

This clonotype was seen more than once but under ten times. This chain connects TRBV9 to TRBJ2-3; weak D call: TRBD1 (7 bases). The CDR3 consists of 16 residues. The V end lost 3 bases, the J end lost 2 bases, and 16 bases lay between the germline ends. Germline-derived CDR1 and CDR2 are SGDLS and YYNGEE. The CDR3 reads CASSAEGASATDTQYF. The CDR3, as DNA: TGTGCCAGCAGCGCCGAGGGGGCTAGCGCCACAGATACGCAGTATTTT.

Only a few counts were recorded for this clonotype. This chain joins TRBV25-1 and TRBJ2-1; tentatively, D is TRBD1 or TRBD2 (6 bases each). Trimming took 1 base from V and 6 from J, leaving 16 bases between them. The germline gives CDR1 MGHDK, CDR2 SYGVNS. The length of the CDR3 is 16 residues. The DNA for the CDR3 is TGTGCCAGCAGTGAATTCGGGGGCAAAAACCCCAATGAGCAGTTCTTC. This gives the protein CASSEFGGKNPNEQFF.

This chain uses TRBV25-1 with TRBJ2-1, with D possibly TRBD1 on 5 matching bases. This CDR3 has 13 residues. Between the trimmed V and J ends, which lost 6 bases and 8 bases, there was a span of 14 bases. The germline gives CDR1 MGHDK, CDR2 SYGVNS. The CDR3: CASRMQGSHEQFF. The CDR3 DNA is TGTGCCAGCAGAATGCAGGGTTCCCATGAGCAGTTCTTC.

Comments on this clonotype: Mismatch with germline at one junction end may stem from a read error. V and J are TRBV24-1 and TRBJ2-3; D gene unclear. Germline-derived CDR1 and CDR2 are KGHDR and SFDVKD. CDR3 length: 12 residues. CDR3 sequence reads: CATRDSADTQYF. CDR3 nucleotides: TGTGCCACCAGGGATTCCGCAGATACGCAGTATTTT.

This clonotype has only a few counts. The chain is built from TRBV5-6 and TRBJ2-2; the D is unclear. The V gene lost 2 bases and the J gene lost 1 base, with 6 bases spanning the gap. This CDR3 is 14 amino acids long. The germline V gene encodes CDR1 SGHDT and CDR2 YYEEEE. CDR3 sequence reads: CASSFMGNTGELFF. The CDR3 DNA follows: TGTGCCAGCAGCTTTATGGGGAACACCGGGGAGCTGTTTTTT. Combining the CDR3 with reference TRBV5-6 and TRBJ2-2 gives the whole variable domain DAGVTQSPTHLIKTRGQQVTLRCSPKSGHDTVSWYQQALGQGPQFIFQYYEEEERQRGNFPDRFSGHQFPNYSSELNVNALLLGDSALYLCASSFMGNTGELFFGEGSRLTVL.

This chain joins TRBV3-1 and TRBJ1-1; possibly TRBD1 for D (5 bases). The V end lost 0 bases, the J end lost 7 bases, and 12 bases lay between the germline ends. The V gene's germline CDR1 is LGHDT and CDR2 YNNKEL (reference sequence). The CDR3 covers 14 residues. The CDR3: CASSQDGGRIEAFF. DNA for the CDR3: TGTGCCAGCAGCCAAGACGGGGGTAGGATTGAAGCTTTCTTT.

The sample holds many counts of this clonotype. This chain connects TRBV11-2 to TRBJ2-5; no definite D call. The CDR3 loop spans 14 amino acids. Per the germline V gene, CDR1 is SGHAT and CDR2 is FQNNGV. V was shortened by 5 bases and J by 3 bases, with 13 bases between the two germline ends. For the CDR3, the DNA is TGTGCCAGCAGCCCTCAGTCTCGCAAAGAGACCCAGTACTTC. This gives the protein CASSPQSRKETQYF.

In its sample, this clonotype was seen a few times. This sequence joins TRBV12-3 or TRBV12-4 and TRBJ1-5, with D tentatively TRBD1 (6 bases). Trimming pared 5 bases from V and 7 bases from J, leaving 12 bases between. The CDR3 consists of 13 residues. CDR3 sequence reads: CASSVQGWQPQHF. CDR3 bases: TGTGCCAGCAGTGTACAGGGTTGGCAGCCCCAGCATTTT.

This rearrangement joins TRBV5-1 to TRBJ1-2; 7 bases are shared with TRBD1. Trimming at V came to 0 bases and at J to 5 bases, leaving 7 bases not matched to a gene. CDR1 and CDR2 (germline): SGHRS, YFSETQ. CDR3 length: 15 amino acids. The CDR3 sequence is CASSLATQGEYGYTF. CDR3 DNA: TGCGCCAGCAGCTTGGCCACCCAGGGGGAGTATGGCTACACCTTC.

This clonotype was seen more than once but under ten times. The chain has TRBV29-1 and TRBJ2-7; D is possibly TRBD2 (7 bases). This CDR3 spans 14 amino acids. Between the trimmed V and J ends, which lost 6 bases and 5 bases, there was a span of 20 bases. CDR1 and CDR2 (germline): SQVTM, ANQGSEA. For the CDR3, the DNA is TGCAGCGTCGTCGAGGGGGGGGCGTTCCACGAGCAGTACTTC. This gives the protein CSVVEGGAFHEQYF.

This rearrangement joins TRBV24-1 to TRBJ2-5; TRBD1 aligns across 7 bases. The ends lost 4 bases at V and 1 base at J; junction bases unmatched: 5. Germline lookup yields CDR1 KGHDR and CDR2 SFDVKD. The CDR3 consists of 15 residues. The CDR3 region has the DNA TGTGCCACCAGTGACGCGACAGGGACCCAAGAGACCCAGTACTTC. Its protein product is CATSDATGTQETQYF.

This clonotype was counted between two and nine times. CDR3 sequence (DNA): TGTGCCAGCAGCCCAAGGGGACAGAGCACAGATACGCAGTATTTT. This sequence encodes CASSPRGQSTDTQYF. V is TRBV7-3 and J is TRBJ2-3; 7 bases are a match to TRBD1. The trim removed 5 bases at V and 0 bases at J, leaving 5 bases unmatched. CDR1 is SGHTA, CDR2 FQGTGA, per germline. The CDR3 contains 15 residues.

This sequence joins TRBV7-2 and TRBJ2-5; no clear D. The CDR3 runs 15 residues. The V gene's germline CDR1 is SGHTA and CDR2 FQGNSA. Between the trimmed V and J ends, which lost 1 base and 2 bases, there was a span of 11 bases. In DNA, the CDR3 is TGTGCCAGCAGCTTAGTGGTCCGTTCACAAGAGACCCAGTACTTC. Translated: CASSLVVRSQETQYF.